Below, 23 T cell receptor beta chains from the same sample are listed, as sequenced in a study of blood T cell repertoires in COVID-19. Produced via immunoSEQ multiplex PCR; TCRdb's table is partial and in-frame only. The sample has about 60,000 clones; less than 80% are singletons. The sequenced material came from peripheral blood. The receptors derive from a human donor in a cohort sampled during active COVID-19.

This clone occurred a few times. This chain connects TRBV6-1 to TRBJ1-6; TRBD1 aligns across 7 bases. Trimming cost V 4 bases and J 0 bases; bases outside gene matches: 3. The CDR3 is made up of 16 amino acids. Germline V gene sequence: CDR1 MNHNS, CDR2 SASEGT. The CDR3 nucleotides read TGTGCCAGCAGTGGAACAGGGGCCTCCTATAATTCACCCCTCCACTTT. Encoded protein: CASSGTGASYNSPLHF.

The genes are TRBV6-6 and TRBJ1-2; 7 nucleotides match TRBD1. The CDR3 is 15 amino acids. The V and J ends lost 2 bases and 5 bases, in that order; junction bases with no gene match: 8. CDR1 is MNHNY, CDR2 SVGAGI, per germline (reference sequence). The CDR3: CASSYPPGQSYGYTF. Here the CDR3 DNA reads TGTGCCAGCAGTTACCCCCCGGGACAGAGTTATGGCTACACCTTC.

This clone appeared a single time. The chain uses TRBV27 and TRBJ1-5; no clear D gene. Germline CDR1 reads MNHEY; CDR2 reads SMNVEV (reference sequence). Deletions cut 6 bases from V and 7 bases from J, with 16 bases between. The CDR3 has 14 residues. CDR3 in amino acids: CASSLDGLGQPQHF. CDR3 nucleotides: TGTGCCAGCAGCCTAGACGGTCTCGGACAGCCCCAGCATTTT.

A note on this clone: Germline and junction disagree at one end, which may indicate a read error. The chain employs TRBV7-9 and TRBJ1-5; tentative D call: TRBD1 (5 bases). The length of the CDR3 is 15 residues. Germline CDR1 is SEHNR and CDR2 is FQNEAQ (reference sequence). This chain's CDR3 is CASSLVGGAEQPQHF. For the CDR3, the DNA is TGTGCCAGCAGTTTAGTCGGAGGGGCAGAACAGCCCCAGCATTTT.

The rearrangement links TRBV5-1 to TRBJ1-1; 10 bases align to TRBD1. CDR1 and CDR2 (germline): SGHRS, YFSETQ. The V segment lost 4 bases and the J segment 0 bases; nucleotides outside the gene matches: 9. The CDR3 spans 17 residues. CDR3 residues: CASSLRTGGRMNTEAFF. The CDR3 DNA follows: TGCGCCAGCAGCCTACGGACAGGGGGTCGAATGAACACTGAAGCTTTCTTT.

The chain links TRBV7-3 to TRBJ2-1; tentative D call: TRBD1 (5 bases). Trimming pared 3 bases from V and 2 bases from J, leaving 8 bases between. CDR3 length: 14 residues. Germline loops: CDR1 SGHTA, CDR2 FQGTGA. CDR3 nucleotides: TGTGCCAGCAGCTTGGCAGGGCCCTACAATGAGCAGTTCTTC. Translation gives CASSLAGPYNEQFF. Together with reference TRBV7-3 and TRBJ2-1, the CDR3 gives the full variable domain: GAGVSQTPSNKVTEKGKYVELRCDPISGHTALYWYRQSLGQGPEFLIYFQGTGAADDSGLPNDRFFAVRPEGSVSTLKIQRTERGDSAVYLCASSLAGPYNEQFFGPGTRLTVL.

The chain employs TRBV5-1 and TRBJ2-7; TRBD2 might be the D (6 bases). The CDR3 runs to 13 residues. CDR1 and CDR2 (germline): SGHRS, YFSETQ. The V and J ends lost 5 bases and 3 bases respectively, with 12 bases between them. CDR3 coding DNA: TGCGCCAGCAGTCGATCTAGCGACTACGAGCAGTACTTC. Protein: CASSRSSDYEQYF.

The V call is TRBV12-3 or TRBV12-4, the J call TRBJ1-1; weak D call: TRBD1 (5 bases). This CDR3 contains 13 residues. Trimming shortened V by 7 bases and J by 4 bases, and 13 bases separated the two germline ends. CDR3 sequence reads: CASTSLGGTEAFF. CDR3 bases: TGTGCCAGCACCTCCCTGGGGGGCACTGAAGCTTTCTTT.

V gene TRBV10-1 combines with J gene TRBJ2-2, with D maybe TRBD2 (5 bases). Trimming pared 1 base from V and 5 bases from J, leaving 11 bases between. CDR3 length: 15 amino acids. CDR1 and CDR2 from the germline V gene are WNHNN and SYGVQD (reference sequence). The CDR3 region is CASSEWIERTGELFF. The CDR3 nucleotides read TGCGCCAGCAGTGAGTGGATTGAGCGGACCGGGGAGCTGTTTTTT.

The J gene is TRBJ2-1, the V gene TRBV2, with D perhaps TRBD2 (6 bases). The CDR3 runs to 14 residues. CDR1 and CDR2 from the germline V gene are SNHLY and FYNNEI. Trimming pared 6 bases from V and 11 bases from J, leaving 20 bases between. The DNA of the CDR3 is TGTGCCAGCAGACTCTCCGGGACTGAGCAGAAGCAGTTCTTC. The encoded protein is CASRLSGTEQKQFF.

The rearrangement uses TRBV18 and TRBJ2-1, with 9 bases that match TRBD1. The CDR3 runs 16 residues. Per germline, CDR1 KGHSH and CDR2 LQKENI. The trim removed 3 bases at V and 7 bases at J, leaving 10 bases unmatched. This chain's CDR3 is CASSPVRDRAENEQFF. As DNA, the CDR3 is TGTGCCAGCTCACCCGTCCGGGACAGGGCAGAAAATGAGCAGTTCTTC.

V is TRBV19 and J is TRBJ1-1; perhaps TRBD1 as D (6 bases). With 3 bases removed from V and 2 bases from J, the gap between germline ends came to 10 bases. This CDR3 contains 14 residues. Germline V gives CDR1 LNHDA, CDR2 SQIVND (reference sequence). CDR3 sequence: CASSIGQLNTEAFF. The CDR3 coding sequence is TGTGCCAGTAGTATTGGACAGCTAAACACTGAAGCTTTCTTT.

The chain carries TRBV11-3 and TRBJ2-7; D is possibly TRBD2 (6 bases). This CDR3 is 13 amino acids long. Germline CDR1 reads SGHNT; CDR2 reads YENEEA. V was shortened by 5 bases and J by 6 bases, with 14 bases between the two germline ends. In DNA, the CDR3 is TGTGCCAGCAGCCGGGACTCCCACGGCGAGCAGTACTTC. Amino acids: CASSRDSHGEQYF.

The table lists this clone with a count of one. The V and J genes are TRBV5-6 and TRBJ2-3, with TRBD2 as a possible D gene (5 bases). Germline assignment: CDR1 SGHDT and CDR2 YYEEEE. Trimming left V 3 bases short and J 3 bases short, with 11 bases between. This CDR3 has 14 residues. The CDR3: CASSSMRVTDTQYF. CDR3 sequence (DNA): TGTGCCAGCAGCTCCATGCGGGTAACAGATACGCAGTATTTT. The full variable domain, in which reference TRBV5-6 and TRBJ2-3 provide the parts outside the CDR3, is DAGVTQSPTHLIKTRGQQVTLRCSPKSGHDTVSWYQQALGQGPQFIFQYYEEEERQRGNFPDRFSGHQFPNYSSELNVNALLLGDSALYLCASSSMRVTDTQYFGPGTRLTVL.

V and J are TRBV9 and TRBJ2-3, with 14 bases identical to TRBD2. This CDR3 is built from 18 residues. Germline CDR1 is SGDLS and CDR2 is YYNGEE. The V gene end was trimmed by 0 bases and the J gene end by 2 bases; junction bases not matched to a gene: 5. The CDR3 nucleotides read TGTGCCAGCAGCGTAGAAGGGACTAGCGGGAGATTCACAGATACGCAGTATTTT. Protein: CASSVEGTSGRFTDTQYF.

The gene calls are TRBV6-5 and TRBJ1-1, with 12 bases that match TRBD1. Germline V lookup: CDR1 MNHEY, CDR2 SVGAGI. The V segment lost 8 bases and the J segment 3 bases; nucleotides outside the gene matches: 7. The CDR3 has 15 residues. The chain's CDR3 is CASRRGQGADTEAFF. In DNA, the CDR3 is TGTGCCAGCCGGAGGGGACAGGGGGCGGACACTGAAGCTTTCTTT.

This sequence joins TRBV4-1 and TRBJ1-5, with D perhaps matching TRBD1 (6 bases). Trimming took off 0 bases at V and 9 bases at J, with 12 bases between the two ends. The CDR3 is 14 amino acids. Germline loops: CDR1 MGHRA, CDR2 YSYEKL. The CDR3 here is CASSQEIGGLPQHF. In nucleotides, the CDR3 is TGCGCCAGCAGCCAAGAAATAGGGGGTCTGCCCCAGCATTTT.

The rearrangement links TRBV7-8 to TRBJ2-3; D possibly corresponds to TRBD2 (6 bases). From germline, CDR1 is SGHVS and CDR2 FQNEAQ. V gave up 5 bases and J gave up 10 bases, with 22 bases separating them. The length of the CDR3 is 15 residues. The CDR3 here is CASSPGLQDFLAQYF. DNA for the CDR3: TGTGCCAGCAGCCCGGGACTGCAAGACTTCCTAGCGCAGTATTTT.

Only a few counts were recorded for this clone. V usage is TRBV5-1 and J usage is TRBJ1-4; tentatively, D is TRBD1 (6 bases). Per germline, CDR1 SGHRS and CDR2 YFSETQ. Deletions cut 3 bases from V and 8 bases from J, with 17 bases between. The CDR3 spans 15 residues. The CDR3: CASSSGAGPGEKLFF. The DNA for the CDR3 is TGCGCCAGCAGCTCAGGGGCTGGTCCGGGGGAAAAACTGTTTTTT.

This sequence joins TRBV18 and TRBJ2-1; TRBD2 aligns across 7 bases. V shed 2 bases and J 15 bases; nucleotides not matched to a gene: 10. The CDR3 spans 13 residues. Germline V gene lookup returns CDR1 KGHSH and CDR2 LQKENI. The CDR3 here is CASSPLGRGEWFF. CDR3 DNA sequence: TGTGCCAGCTCACCATTAGGTCGGGGGGAGTGGTTCTTC.

The V and J genes are TRBV24-1 and TRBJ2-7; TRBD2 agrees at 8 bases. Losses at the gene ends were 3 bases for V and 6 bases for J; bases not matched to a gene: 9. CDR3 length: 15 amino acids. CDR1 and CDR2 (germline): KGHDR, SFDVKD. This chain's CDR3 is CATSDPGGVFGEQYF. CDR3 nucleotide sequence: TGTGCCACCAGTGATCCCGGGGGGGTTTTTGGCGAGCAGTACTTC.

The chain employs TRBV3-1 (or the pseudogene TRBV3-2) and TRBJ1-1; D is unresolved. The CDR3 runs to 11 residues. Germline V lookup: CDR1 LGHDT, CDR2 YNNKEL (reference sequence). V gave up 4 bases and J gave up 7 bases, with 7 bases separating them. The CDR3 reads CASSLDNEAFF. The CDR3 DNA sequence: TGTGCCAGCAGCCTTGACAATGAAGCTTTCTTT.

The rearrangement uses TRBV7-2 and TRBJ2-3; TRBD2 agrees at 7 bases. In germline, CDR1 is SGHTA, CDR2 FQGNSA. CDR3 length: 15 amino acids. Trimming removed 5 bases from V and 4 bases from J; junction bases left unmatched: 9. DNA for the CDR3: TGTGCCAGCAGCCTGGGTGGGACTAATCCAGATACGCAGTATTTT. This gives the protein CASSLGGTNPDTQYF. The full variable domain, rest sourced from reference TRBV7-2 and TRBJ2-3, is GAGVSQSPSNKVTEKGKDVELRCDPISGHTALYWYRQSLGQGLEFLIYFQGNSAPDKSGLPSDRFSAERTGGSVSTLTIQRTQQEDSAVYLCASSLGGTNPDTQYFGPGTRLTVL.